This entry lists 6 T cell receptor beta chains sequenced from one sample in a study of shared clonotypes between healthy human individuals. CD45RO-negative CD8 cells positively selected for CCR7 made up the naive population, which excluded terminally differentiated effector memory CD45RA+ cells. Here immunoSEQ multiplex PCR was the method, and the copy in TCRdb shows in-frame clones only, minus some. The sample carries around 1.9 million clones, about 93% recorded once. The sample comprised naive CD8+ T cells from PBMCs. The receptors shown here come from a man younger than 30 in good health. Some clones in this sample may be carry-over from other donors' samples.

The chain links TRBV11-3 to TRBJ2-7, with D uncertain. Germline V lookup: CDR1 SGHNT, CDR2 YENEEA. The CDR3 extends over 13 amino acids. Trimming cost V 3 bases and J 1 base, with 7 bases left between them. This CDR3 reads CASSFLRSYEQYF. In DNA, the CDR3 is TGTGCCAGCAGCTTTCTTCGATCCTACGAGCAGTACTTC.

The CDR3 reads CASSDRDRGREKLFF. CDR3 sequence (DNA): TGTGCCTCCTCTGACCGGGACAGGGGGCGTGAAAAACTGTTTTTT. The gene calls are TRBV28 and TRBJ1-4, with 12 bases fitting TRBD1. The CDR3 totals 15 residues. With 11 bases clipped from V and 7 bases from J, the junction kept 11 bases outside the gene matches. CDR1 is MDHEN and CDR2 is SYDVKM in the germline V gene.

The chain links TRBV27 to TRBJ1-2; D unclear. Germline V gene data show CDR1 as MNHEY and CDR2 as SMNVEV (reference sequence). Trimming removed 10 bases from V and 9 bases from J, with 18 bases in between. The CDR3 has 12 residues. CDR3 DNA sequence: TGTGCCATTTTATCCGCGGCTGGCCGCTACACCTTC. Its translation is CAILSAAGRYTF.

The chain recombines TRBV7-9 with TRBJ2-5, with a weak D call TRBD2 (5 bases). This CDR3 contains 15 residues. Germline loops: CDR1 SEHNR, CDR2 FQNEAQ (reference sequence). V shed 6 bases and J shed 0 bases, with 14 bases lying between them. CDR3 sequence: CASSPQVGNQETQYF. CDR3 in DNA: TGTGCCAGCAGTCCTCAGGTCGGGAACCAAGAGACCCAGTACTTC.

This sequence joins TRBV5-1 and TRBJ1-2; 9 bases match TRBD1. J gave up 2 bases and V 4 bases, and 6 bases lay outside the gene matches. The CDR3 has 15 residues. Germline-derived CDR1 and CDR2 are SGHRS and YFSETQ. The CDR3 spells CASSGGQGANYGYTF. The DNA for the CDR3 is TGCGCCAGCAGCGGGGGACAGGGAGCCAACTATGGCTACACCTTC.

The J gene is TRBJ2-2, the V gene TRBV7-8; weak D call: TRBD1 (5 bases). The CDR3 length is 15 residues. With 11 bases removed from V and 4 bases from J, the gap between germline ends came to 20 bases. The germline V gene has CDR1 SGHVS and CDR2 FQNEAQ. Here the CDR3 reads CASGPVRASTGELFF. The CDR3 DNA sequence: TGTGCCTCAGGCCCCGTCAGGGCGTCCACCGGGGAGCTGTTTTTT.